What follows are 9 T cell receptor beta chains derived from one specimen sequenced in a study of OX40 agonist ivuxolimab in advanced cancers. Data came from immunoSEQ multiplex PCR; TCRdb stores just in-frame clones and leaves some out. The repertoire has 45,000 to 65,000 clones, 84% of them found once; the top ten carry roughly an eighth. The sequencing used CD4+ or CD8+ T cells sorted from blood, collected in a trial of the OX40 agonist ivuxolimab. Source of these receptors: an adult with an advanced solid tumor such as melanoma, head and neck, liver or kidney cancer.

The chain has TRBV6-1 and TRBJ2-7; 11 bases align to TRBD2. CDR3 size: 15 residues. The germline V gene has CDR1 MNHNS and CDR2 SASEGT. V dropped 3 bases and J dropped 4; count of bases not matched to a gene: 5. The CDR3 nucleotides read TGTGCCAGCAGTGAGGTACTAGCGGGAGTGTACGAGCAGTACTTC. It translates to CASSEVLAGVYEQYF.

The chain has TRBV6-5 and TRBJ2-7, with D possibly TRBD2 on 6 matching bases. V dropped 7 bases and J dropped 3 bases, with 13 bases sitting between them. The CDR3 is 13 residues long. The germline CDR1 and CDR2 sequences are MNHEY and SVGAGI. CDR3 bases: TGTGCCAGCAACCGGGATAGCGGCTACGAGCAGTACTTC. It is translated as CASNRDSGYEQYF.

This chain links TRBV5-1 with TRBJ1-3; TRBD1 aligns across 7 bases. This CDR3 spans 16 amino acids. CDR1 SGHRS and CDR2 YFSETQ come from the germline V gene. Trimming removed 3 bases from V and 0 bases from J; junction bases left unmatched: 6. The CDR3 here is CASSWRQGHSGNTIYF. CDR3 bases: TGCGCCAGCAGCTGGCGACAGGGACACTCTGGAAACACCATATATTTT.

Worth noting for this clone: Other DNA variants within this sample encode the same CDR3. The chain recombines TRBV7-9 with TRBJ2-7; D is undetermined. CDR1 SEHNR and CDR2 FQNEAQ come from the germline V gene (reference sequence). Between the trimmed V and J ends, which lost 10 bases and 2 bases, there was a span of 12 bases. The length of the CDR3 is 12 residues. The CDR3 spells CAIGSLPYEQYF. In DNA, the CDR3 is TGTGCCATAGGGTCCCTCCCCTACGAGCAGTACTTC.

The chain employs TRBV18 and TRBJ2-1; 12 nucleotides align to TRBD1. The germline V gene has CDR1 KGHSH and CDR2 LQKENI. The CDR3 consists of 16 residues. Losses at the gene ends were 3 bases for V and 9 bases for J; bases not matched to a gene: 9. CDR3 DNA: TGTGCCAGCTCACCTCTTCCGGGACAGGGGGCGATTGAGCAGTTCTTC. It specifies CASSPLPGQGAIEQFF. Using reference TRBV18 and TRBJ2-1 for the parts outside the CDR3, the full variable domain is NAGVMQNPRHLVRRRGQEARLRCSPMKGHSHVYWYRQLPEEGLKFMVYLQKENIIDESGMPKERFSAEFPKEGPSILRIQQVVRGDSAAYFCASSPLPGQGAIEQFFGPGTRLTVL.

V and J are TRBV6-5 and TRBJ2-2; no definite D call. The CDR3 length is 15 residues. V lost 7 bases, J lost 0 bases, and 12 bases lay in between. Germline V lookup: CDR1 MNHEY, CDR2 SVGAGI. The CDR3 sequence is CASNLGLSNTGELFF. The CDR3 bases are TGTGCCAGCAACCTAGGGCTTTCGAACACCGGGGAGCTGTTTTTT.

This sequence joins TRBV7-2 and TRBJ2-7, with 15 nucleotides matching TRBD2. V lost 1 base and J lost 3; bases outside the gene matches: 4. The CDR3 consists of 17 residues. Germline V lookup: CDR1 SGHTA, CDR2 FQGNSA. CDR3 DNA sequence: TGTGCCAGCAGCTTAGGGACTAGCGGGAGGGTTATCTACGAGCAGTACTTC. Encoded protein: CASSLGTSGRVIYEQYF.

This clone has a single count. This chain links TRBV7-9 with TRBJ1-1; TRBD1 is a possible D gene (5 bases). The CDR3 has 13 residues. Germline V gene data show CDR1 as SEHNR and CDR2 as FQNEAQ (reference sequence). Trimming shortened V by 2 bases and J by 4 bases, and 8 bases separated the two germline ends. CDR3 nucleotide sequence: TGTGCCAGCAGCTTACAGGGCTTCACTGAAGCTTTCTTT. Its protein product is CASSLQGFTEAFF.

This clone showed up just a few times. As DNA, the CDR3 is TGTGCCAGCAGTGTTAAGGGGGGATGGGGAACCGGGGAGCTGTTTTTT. Translated, it gives CASSVKGGWGTGELFF. The rearrangement links TRBV2 to TRBJ2-2, with D perhaps TRBD1 or TRBD2 (6 bases each). The CDR3 length is 16 residues. CDR1 is SNHLY, CDR2 FYNNEI, per germline. V was pared by 4 bases and J by 5 bases, with 17 bases between. Combining the CDR3 with reference TRBV2 and TRBJ2-2 gives the whole variable domain EPEVTQTPSHQVTQMGQEVILRCVPISNHLYFYWYRQILGQKVEFLVSFYNNEISEKSEIFDDQFSVERPDGSNFTLKIRSTKLEDSAMYFCASSVKGGWGTGELFFGEGSRLTVL.